The 25 T cell receptor beta chains below all came from one sample that was sequenced in a study of blood T cell repertoires in COVID-19. The table came from immunoSEQ multiplex PCR; TCRdb's copy has only in-frame clones and leaves some out. This repertoire shows over 350,000 clones, around nine tenths found once; its top ten account for more than 0.9%. Sequenced sample: PBMCs or T cells enriched from blood (not recorded which). The receptors derive from a young woman with acute COVID-19.

The chain combines TRBV7-9 with TRBJ2-5, with D perhaps matching TRBD2 (6 bases). Trimming removed 6 bases from V and 1 base from J, with 15 bases in between. Germline V lookup: CDR1 SEHNR, CDR2 FQNEAQ (reference sequence). This CDR3 has 15 amino acids. The CDR3 DNA sequence: TGTGCCAGCAGTTCGGGGGACCGAGTCCAAGAGACCCAGTACTTC. Translated: CASSSGDRVQETQYF.

CDR3 region: CASSEDRVATNEKLFF. The CDR3 region has the DNA TGTGCCAGCAGCGAGGACAGGGTCGCAACTAATGAAAAACTGTTTTTT. The J gene is TRBJ1-4, the V gene TRBV7-6; 8 nucleotides align to TRBD1. CDR1 is SGHVS and CDR2 is FNYEAQ in the germline V gene. V shed 5 bases, J shed 0 bases, and the junction held 5 bases outside the gene matches. The CDR3 has 16 residues.

This clone occurred once. The rearrangement joins TRBV18 to TRBJ1-2, with D possibly matching TRBD1 (6 bases). The CDR3 is 15 amino acids. The germline gives CDR1 KGHSH, CDR2 LQKENI. V dropped 1 base and J dropped 2 bases, with 11 bases sitting between them. This chain's CDR3 is CASSPLQGANYGYTF. The CDR3 DNA follows: TGTGCCAGCTCACCACTACAGGGCGCGAACTATGGCTACACCTTC.

The chain links TRBV2 to TRBJ1-3; the match to TRBD1 covers 8 bases. V lost 6 bases, J lost 1 base, and 8 bases stayed unmatched. This CDR3 spans 16 amino acids. Germline V gene lookup returns CDR1 SNHLY and CDR2 FYNNEI. CDR3 loop: CASSADRVSSGNTIYF. The CDR3 nucleotides are TGTGCCAGCAGCGCGGACAGGGTTAGTTCTGGAAACACCATATATTTT.

V is TRBV7-8 and J is TRBJ1-1; no firm D call. This CDR3 is 14 amino acids long. The germline V gene has CDR1 SGHVS and CDR2 FQNEAQ. Between the trimmed V and J ends, which lost 1 base and 1 base, there was a span of 7 bases. CDR3 coding DNA: TGTGCCAGCAGCTTAGTCCGGGGGAACACTGAAGCTTTCTTT. It is translated as CASSLVRGNTEAFF.

The rearrangement links TRBV5-1 to TRBJ2-3; 10 nucleotides align to TRBD1. Looked up from germline, CDR1 is SGHRS and CDR2 is YFSETQ. The CDR3 length is 15 residues. V was clipped by 3 bases and J by 0 bases; unmatched bases: 1. The CDR3, as DNA: TGCGCCAGCAGCTGGACAGGGGGTAGCACAGATACGCAGTATTTT. This translates into CASSWTGGSTDTQYF.

The rearrangement links TRBV5-1 to TRBJ1-3; D call uncertain. The CDR3 sequence is 14 residues long. The V end lost 0 bases, the J end lost 4 bases, and 8 bases lay between the germline ends. Germline CDR1 SGHRS, CDR2 YFSETQ. The CDR3 sequence: CASSLGKEGNTIYF. The CDR3 DNA sequence: TGCGCCAGCAGCTTGGGCAAGGAGGGAAACACCATATATTTT.

The chain combines TRBV15 with TRBJ2-1, with D perhaps TRBD2 (6 bases). V gave up 6 bases and J gave up 3 bases, with 9 bases separating them. The CDR3 extends over 13 amino acids. Per germline, CDR1 LNHNV and CDR2 YYDKDF (reference sequence). The CDR3 here is CATRRGFYNEQFF. CDR3 nucleotides: TGTGCCACCAGACGGGGGTTCTACAATGAGCAGTTCTTC.

This chain links TRBV9 with TRBJ2-5; D remains ambiguous. The V and J ends lost 4 bases and 0 bases respectively, with 7 bases between them. The CDR3 totals 13 residues. The germline V gene has CDR1 SGDLS and CDR2 YYNGEE. The CDR3 nucleotides are TGTGCCAGCAGCACGGGTAACCAAGAGACCCAGTACTTC. Its translation is CASSTGNQETQYF.

This clone was counted between two and nine times. V usage is TRBV24-1 and J usage is TRBJ2-2, with TRBD1 as a possible D gene (5 bases). Trimming stripped 2 bases from V and 7 bases from J, with 13 bases between. Germline CDR1 KGHDR, CDR2 SFDVKD. This CDR3 contains 15 residues. The CDR3 sequence: CATSDSVGQGGELFF. In DNA, the CDR3 is TGTGCCACCAGTGATTCGGTGGGCCAGGGCGGGGAGCTGTTTTTT.

DNA for the CDR3: TGTGCCAGCAGTAACCTAGGTTCCTACGAGCAGTACTTC. Protein: CASSNLGSYEQYF. The chain links TRBV12-3 or TRBV12-4 to TRBJ2-7; no definite D call. V was trimmed by 5 bases and J by 1 base, leaving 9 bases between them. This CDR3 has 13 amino acids.

The CDR3 bases are TGTGCCACCAGCAGAGTCGGCGGGGGCGCGCGTAACACTGAAGCTTTCTTT. It is translated as CATSRVGGGARNTEAFF. The chain links TRBV15 to TRBJ1-1, with D possibly TRBD1 on 6 matching bases. CDR3 size: 17 residues. The germline gives CDR1 LNHNV, CDR2 YYDKDF (reference sequence). Trimming pared 1 base from V and 2 bases from J, leaving 17 bases between.

The rearrangement links TRBV4-2 to TRBJ2-5, with D perhaps matching TRBD2 (5 bases). Germline V gene lookup returns CDR1 LGHNA and CDR2 YNFKEQ. Deletions cut 0 bases from V and 5 bases from J, with 16 bases between. This CDR3 comprises 16 residues. DNA for the CDR3: TGTGCCAGCAGCCAAGATTTTTTTCGGGGTGCGGAGACCCAGTACTTC. Translating it yields CASSQDFFRGAETQYF.

J is TRBJ1-6 and V is TRBV4-1, with D possibly TRBD1 on 5 matching bases. The CDR3 length is 17 residues. The V gene's germline CDR1 is MGHRA and CDR2 YSYEKL. V was clipped by 2 bases and J by 4 bases, with 15 bases between them. For the CDR3, the DNA is TGCGCCAGCAGCCAATCCCTGGACACCTCGTATAATTCACCCCTCCACTTT. As protein: CASSQSLDTSYNSPLHF.

The chain combines TRBV30 with TRBJ1-2; 8 bases are a match to TRBD1. The CDR3 length is 16 residues. Germline V CDR1 and CDR2: GTSNPN, SVGIG (reference sequence). The V and J ends lost 3 bases and 2 bases, in that order; junction bases with no gene match: 11. CDR3 sequence (DNA): TGTGCCTGGAGGGCTCATTCGGACAGGGCCAACTATGGCTACACCTTC. Protein: CAWRAHSDRANYGYTF. The variable domain in full, with the rest retrieved from reference TRBV30 and TRBJ1-2, is SQTIHQWPATLVQPVGSPLSLECTVEGTSNPNLYWYRQAAGRGLQLLFYSVGIGQISSEVPQNLSASRPQDRQFILSSKKLLLSDSGFYLCAWRAHSDRANYGYTFGSGTRLTVV.

The rearrangement joins TRBV5-1 to TRBJ1-1; TRBD1 agrees at 8 bases. V shed 5 bases and J 11 bases; nucleotides not matched to a gene: 14. CDR1 is SGHRS and CDR2 is YFSETQ in the germline V gene. CDR3 length equals 14 residues. The chain's CDR3 is CASSSITGTGFAFF. DNA for the CDR3: TGCGCCAGCAGTTCCATAACCGGGACAGGTTTTGCTTTCTTT.

The V gene is TRBV2, the J gene TRBJ2-3; no clear D gene. Trimming stripped 2 bases from V and 1 base from J, with 10 bases between. The CDR3 contains 15 residues. Germline CDR1 reads SNHLY; CDR2 reads FYNNEI. The chain's CDR3 is CASSELWQGTDTQYF. The CDR3 DNA sequence: TGTGCCAGCAGTGAACTGTGGCAGGGCACAGATACGCAGTATTTT.

This clone was counted a single time. The V call is TRBV5-6, the J call TRBJ1-1; D is unresolved. In germline, CDR1 is SGHDT, CDR2 YYEEEE. V was trimmed by 5 bases and J by 0 bases, leaving 14 bases between them. This CDR3 has 15 residues. Here the CDR3 reads CASSYHPSVNTEAFF. CDR3 nucleotides: TGTGCCAGCAGTTACCATCCGTCGGTGAACACTGAAGCTTTCTTT.

About this clone: The sample contains more than one DNA sequence encoding this CDR3. CDR3 in amino acids: CASSPQGDGYTF. CDR3 DNA sequence: TGTGCCAGCTCACCCCAGGGGGATGGCTACACCTTC. This chain connects TRBV18 to TRBJ1-2; 7 bases are shared with TRBD1. The CDR3 loop spans 12 amino acids. The V segment lost 3 bases and the J segment 6 bases; nucleotides outside the gene matches: 1. CDR1 and CDR2 (germline): KGHSH, LQKENI.

Points on this clone: This CDR3 is also generated by other DNA sequences in the sample. The chain combines TRBV30 with TRBJ2-7; 10 nucleotides match TRBD1. Germline-derived CDR1 and CDR2 are GTSNPN and SVGIG (reference sequence). The CDR3 sequence is 13 residues long. Germline trimming cut 5 bases from V and 4 bases from J; bases unmatched to any gene: 5. CDR3 protein: CAWSGTGAYEQYF. The CDR3 DNA sequence: TGTGCCTGGTCCGGGACAGGGGCGTACGAGCAGTACTTC.

The chain is built from TRBV23-1 and TRBJ2-3; 15 bases are a match to TRBD2. TRBV23-1 is recorded as an ORF, its role being uncertain. V gave up 6 bases and J gave up 4 bases; unmatched junction bases: 11. The CDR3 covers 18 residues. CDR3 sequence: CASRPRTSGGALPDTQYF. The CDR3 DNA is TGCGCCAGCAGGCCTAGGACTAGCGGGGGGGCCCTCCCAGATACGCAGTATTTT.

The chain combines TRBV11-2 with TRBJ1-3; tentative D call: TRBD1 (5 bases). This CDR3 contains 16 residues. The germline V gene encodes CDR1 SGHAT and CDR2 FQNNGV. V lost 3 bases and J lost 0, with 12 bases in between. CDR3 nucleotides: TGTGCCAGCAGCTTGTTGCAGGGAACCTCTGGAAACACCATATATTTT. Translated, it gives CASSLLQGTSGNTIYF.

The gene calls are TRBV19 and TRBJ2-3, with 7 bases matching TRBD1. Germline V gene sequence: CDR1 LNHDA, CDR2 SQIVND (reference sequence). This CDR3 has 14 amino acids. Trimming cost V 5 bases and J 8 bases; bases outside gene matches: 10. The CDR3 nucleotides are TGTGCCAGTAGTTCCCGACAGGGTAAGGTTACGCAGTATTTT. It translates to CASSSRQGKVTQYF.

In this sample, this clone turned up many times. The chain has TRBV3-1 (or the pseudogene TRBV3-2) and TRBJ1-1, with 7 bases fitting TRBD1. The CDR3 has 12 amino acids. V lost 4 bases to trimming and J lost 10 bases; unmatched junction nucleotides: 6. CDR1 LGHDT and CDR2 YNNKEL come from the germline V gene (reference sequence). Written as DNA, the CDR3 is TGTGCCAGCAGCCTCCGGACAGGCGGAGCTTTCTTT. Amino acids: CASSLRTGGAFF.

The V gene is TRBV5-1, the J gene TRBJ2-6, with D unclear. There are 16 residues in the CDR3. The V gene's germline CDR1 is SGHRS and CDR2 YFSETQ. With 0 bases removed from V and 2 bases from J, the gap between germline ends came to 9 bases. The CDR3: CASSLAEATGANVLTF. In DNA, the CDR3 is TGCGCCAGCAGCTTGGCCGAGGCCACTGGGGCCAACGTCCTGACTTTC.